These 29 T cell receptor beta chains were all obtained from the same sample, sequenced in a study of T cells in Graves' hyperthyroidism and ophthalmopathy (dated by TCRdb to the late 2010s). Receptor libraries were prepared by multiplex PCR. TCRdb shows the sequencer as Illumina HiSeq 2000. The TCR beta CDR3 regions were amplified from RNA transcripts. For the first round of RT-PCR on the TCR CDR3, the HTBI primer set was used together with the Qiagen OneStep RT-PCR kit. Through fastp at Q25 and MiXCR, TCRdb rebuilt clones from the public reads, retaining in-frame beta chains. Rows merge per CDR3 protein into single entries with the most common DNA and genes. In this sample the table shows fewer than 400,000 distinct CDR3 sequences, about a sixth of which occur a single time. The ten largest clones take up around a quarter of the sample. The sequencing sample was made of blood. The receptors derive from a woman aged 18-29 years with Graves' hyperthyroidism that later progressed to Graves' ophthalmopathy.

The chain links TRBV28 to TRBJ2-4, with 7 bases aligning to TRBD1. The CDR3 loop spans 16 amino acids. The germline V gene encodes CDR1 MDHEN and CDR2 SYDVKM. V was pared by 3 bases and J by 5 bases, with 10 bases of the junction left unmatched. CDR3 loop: CASSFIRGLGENIQYF. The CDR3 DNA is TGTGCCAGCAGTTTTATTAGGGGGCTCGGTGAAAACATTCAGTACTTC. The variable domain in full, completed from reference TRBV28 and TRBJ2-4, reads DVKVTQSSRYLVKRTGEKVFLECVQDMDHENMFWYRQDPGLGLRLIYFSYDVKMKEKGDIPEGYSVSREKKERFSLILESASTNQTSMYLCASSFIRGLGENIQYFGAGTRLSVL.

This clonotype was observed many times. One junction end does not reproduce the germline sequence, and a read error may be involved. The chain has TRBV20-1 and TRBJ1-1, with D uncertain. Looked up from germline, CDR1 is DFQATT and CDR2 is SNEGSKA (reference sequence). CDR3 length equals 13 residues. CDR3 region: CALWAGFGTEAFF. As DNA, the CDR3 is TGTGCTCTATGGGCGGGATTTGGGACTGAAGCTTTCTTT.

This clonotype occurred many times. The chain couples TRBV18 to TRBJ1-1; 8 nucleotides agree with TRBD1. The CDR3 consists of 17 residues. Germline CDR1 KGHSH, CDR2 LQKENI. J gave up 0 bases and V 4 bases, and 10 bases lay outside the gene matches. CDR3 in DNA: TGTGCCAGCTCACTCCGACAGGGGTATTCCCTGAACACTGAAGCTTTCTTT. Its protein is CASSLRQGYSLNTEAFF. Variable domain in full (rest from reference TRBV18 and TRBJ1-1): NAGVMQNPRHLVRRRGQEARLRCSPMKGHSHVYWYRQLPEEGLKFMVYLQKENIIDESGMPKERFSAEFPKEGPSILRIQQVVRGDSAAYFCASSLRQGYSLNTEAFFGQGTRLTVV.

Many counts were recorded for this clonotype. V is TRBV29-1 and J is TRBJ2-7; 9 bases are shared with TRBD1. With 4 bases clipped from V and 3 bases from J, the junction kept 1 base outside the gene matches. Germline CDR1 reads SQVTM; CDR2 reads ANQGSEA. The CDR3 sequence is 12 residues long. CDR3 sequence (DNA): TGCAGCGTTGCGGACAGGGGCTACGAGCAGTACTTC. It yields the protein CSVADRGYEQYF.

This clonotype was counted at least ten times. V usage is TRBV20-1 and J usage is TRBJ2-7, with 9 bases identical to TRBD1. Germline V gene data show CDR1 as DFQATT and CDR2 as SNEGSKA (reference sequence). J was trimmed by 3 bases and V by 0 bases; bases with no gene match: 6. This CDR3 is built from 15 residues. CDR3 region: CSARDSGTGNYEQYF. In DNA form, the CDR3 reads TGCAGTGCTAGAGATTCAGGGACAGGGAACTACGAGCAGTACTTC.

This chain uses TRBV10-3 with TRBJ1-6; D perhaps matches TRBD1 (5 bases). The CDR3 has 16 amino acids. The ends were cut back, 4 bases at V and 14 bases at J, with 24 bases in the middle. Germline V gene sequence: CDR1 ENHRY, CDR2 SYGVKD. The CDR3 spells CAISGGQSGLGRALHF. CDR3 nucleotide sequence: TGTGCCATCAGTGGTGGACAAAGTGGGCTTGGGAGGGCCCTCCACTTT.

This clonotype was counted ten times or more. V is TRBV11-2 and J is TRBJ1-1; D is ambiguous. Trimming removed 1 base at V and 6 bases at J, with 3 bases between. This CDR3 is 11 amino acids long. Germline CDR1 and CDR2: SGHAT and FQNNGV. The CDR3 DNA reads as TGTGCCAGCAGCTTAGGGCCTGAAGCTTTCTTT. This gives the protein CASSLGPEAFF.

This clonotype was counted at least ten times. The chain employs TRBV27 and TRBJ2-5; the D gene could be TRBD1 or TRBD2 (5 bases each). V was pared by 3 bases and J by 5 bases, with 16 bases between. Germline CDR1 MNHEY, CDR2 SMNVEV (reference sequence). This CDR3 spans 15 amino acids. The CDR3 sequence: CASSFSRDPGETQYF. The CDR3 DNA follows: TGTGCCAGCAGTTTTAGTAGGGACCCCGGGGAGACCCAGTACTTC.

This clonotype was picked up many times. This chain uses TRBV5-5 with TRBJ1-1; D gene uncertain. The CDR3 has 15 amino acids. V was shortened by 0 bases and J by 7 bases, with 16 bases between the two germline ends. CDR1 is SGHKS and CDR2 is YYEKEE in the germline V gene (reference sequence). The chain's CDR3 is CASSLGRTLRREAFF. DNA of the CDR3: TGTGCCAGCAGCTTGGGACGGACCCTGAGACGTGAAGCTTTCTTT.

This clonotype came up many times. Written as DNA, the CDR3 is TGCAGTGCTAACGACCGGGACAGGGGGCGGTACGAGCAGTACTTC. It translates to CSANDRDRGRYEQYF. The V gene is TRBV20-1, the J gene TRBJ2-7, with TRBD1 matching over 12 bases. J lost 4 bases, V lost 4 bases, and 8 bases had no gene match. The CDR3 spans 15 residues. Germline CDR1 reads DFQATT; CDR2 reads SNEGSKA (reference sequence).

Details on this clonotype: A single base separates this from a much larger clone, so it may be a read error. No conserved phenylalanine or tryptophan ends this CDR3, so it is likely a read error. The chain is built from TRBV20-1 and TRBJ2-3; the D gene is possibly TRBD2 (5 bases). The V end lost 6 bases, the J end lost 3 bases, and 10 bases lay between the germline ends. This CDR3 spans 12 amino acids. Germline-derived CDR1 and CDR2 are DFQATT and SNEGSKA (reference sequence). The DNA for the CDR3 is TGCAGTGCCGGGATGGGGACAGATACGCAGTATTCT. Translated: CSAGMGTDTQYS.

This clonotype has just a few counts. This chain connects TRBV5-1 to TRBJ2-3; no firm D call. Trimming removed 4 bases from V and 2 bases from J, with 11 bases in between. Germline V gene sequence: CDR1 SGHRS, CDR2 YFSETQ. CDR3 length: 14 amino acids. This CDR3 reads CASSPALPTDTQYF. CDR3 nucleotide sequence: TGCGCCAGCAGCCCCGCGCTACCCACAGATACGCAGTATTTT.

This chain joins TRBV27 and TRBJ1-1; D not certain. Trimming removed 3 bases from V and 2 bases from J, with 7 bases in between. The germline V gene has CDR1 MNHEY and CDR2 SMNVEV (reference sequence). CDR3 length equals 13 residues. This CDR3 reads CASSFAANTEAFF. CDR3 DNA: TGTGCCAGCAGTTTCGCAGCAAACACTGAAGCTTTCTTT.

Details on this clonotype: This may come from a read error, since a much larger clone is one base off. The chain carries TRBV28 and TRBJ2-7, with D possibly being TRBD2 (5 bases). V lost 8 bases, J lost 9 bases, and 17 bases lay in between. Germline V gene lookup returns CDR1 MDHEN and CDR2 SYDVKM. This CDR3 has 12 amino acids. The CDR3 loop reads CASSATIDGQYF. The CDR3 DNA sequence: TGTGCCAGCTCAGCGACTATCGACGGGCAGTACTTC.

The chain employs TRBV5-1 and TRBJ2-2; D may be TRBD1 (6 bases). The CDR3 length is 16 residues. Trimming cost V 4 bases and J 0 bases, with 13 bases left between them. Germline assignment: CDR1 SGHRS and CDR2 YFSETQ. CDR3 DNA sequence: TGCGCCAGCAGCCTCGGCAGGGGTGCGAACACCGGGGAGCTGTTTTTT. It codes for CASSLGRGANTGELFF.

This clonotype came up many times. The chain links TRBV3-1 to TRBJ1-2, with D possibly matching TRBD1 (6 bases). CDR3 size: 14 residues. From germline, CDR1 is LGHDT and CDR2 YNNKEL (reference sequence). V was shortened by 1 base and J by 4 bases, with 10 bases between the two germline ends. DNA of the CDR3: TGTGCCAGCAGCCAAGCCCTAGGGGGCTATGGCTACACCTTC. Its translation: CASSQALGGYGYTF.

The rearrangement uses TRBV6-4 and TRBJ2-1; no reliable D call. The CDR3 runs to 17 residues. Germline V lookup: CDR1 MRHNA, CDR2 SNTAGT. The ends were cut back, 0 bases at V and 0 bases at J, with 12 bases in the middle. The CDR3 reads CASSDSHRLGSYNEQFF. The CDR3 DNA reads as TGTGCCAGCAGTGACTCCCACCGGCTGGGCTCCTACAATGAGCAGTTCTTC.

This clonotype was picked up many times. CDR3 bases: TGCGCCAGCAGCGAGGACAGGGGCCTCTACGAGCAGTACTTC. It specifies CASSEDRGLYEQYF. This rearrangement joins TRBV5-1 to TRBJ2-7; 9 positions agree with TRBD1. With V trimmed by 4 bases and J by 3 bases, 5 bases remained unmatched. The CDR3 contains 14 residues. CDR1 is SGHRS, CDR2 YFSETQ, per germline.

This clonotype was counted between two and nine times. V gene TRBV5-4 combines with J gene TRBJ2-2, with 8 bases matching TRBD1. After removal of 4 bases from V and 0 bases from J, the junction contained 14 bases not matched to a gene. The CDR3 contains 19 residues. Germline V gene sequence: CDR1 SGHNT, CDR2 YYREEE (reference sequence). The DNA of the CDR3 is TGTGCCAGCAGCCGTCCGGACAGGGCTTCCCCTTCGAACACCGGGGAGCTGTTTTTT. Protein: CASSRPDRASPSNTGELFF.

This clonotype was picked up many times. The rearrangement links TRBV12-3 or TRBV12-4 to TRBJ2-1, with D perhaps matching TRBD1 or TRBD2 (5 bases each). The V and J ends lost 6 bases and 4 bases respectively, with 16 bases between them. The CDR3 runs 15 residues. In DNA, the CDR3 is TGTGCCAGCAGACGTACCGGGACGGATTACAATGAGCAGTTCTTC. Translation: CASRRTGTDYNEQFF.

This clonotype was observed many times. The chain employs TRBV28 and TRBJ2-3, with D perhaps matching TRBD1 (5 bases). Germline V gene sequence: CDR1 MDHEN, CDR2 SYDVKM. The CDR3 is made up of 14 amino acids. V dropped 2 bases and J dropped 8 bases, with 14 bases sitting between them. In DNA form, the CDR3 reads TGTGCCAGCAGTTTAAGGGGCCCGTCGGGTACGCAGTATTTT. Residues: CASSLRGPSGTQYF.

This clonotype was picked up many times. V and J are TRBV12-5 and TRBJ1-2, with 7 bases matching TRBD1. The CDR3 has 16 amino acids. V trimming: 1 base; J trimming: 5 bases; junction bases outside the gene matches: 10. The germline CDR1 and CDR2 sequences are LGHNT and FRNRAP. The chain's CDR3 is CASGLATGTVYYGYTF. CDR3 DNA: TGTGCTAGTGGTTTGGCGACAGGGACAGTCTATTATGGCTACACCTTC.

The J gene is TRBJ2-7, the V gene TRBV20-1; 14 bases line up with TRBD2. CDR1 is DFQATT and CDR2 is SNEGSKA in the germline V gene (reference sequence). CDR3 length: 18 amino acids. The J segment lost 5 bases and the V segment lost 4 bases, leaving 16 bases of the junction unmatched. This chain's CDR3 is CSATDTGLAGESANEQYF. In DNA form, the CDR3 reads TGCAGTGCTACTGATACGGGACTAGCGGGAGAATCGGCCAACGAGCAGTACTTC.

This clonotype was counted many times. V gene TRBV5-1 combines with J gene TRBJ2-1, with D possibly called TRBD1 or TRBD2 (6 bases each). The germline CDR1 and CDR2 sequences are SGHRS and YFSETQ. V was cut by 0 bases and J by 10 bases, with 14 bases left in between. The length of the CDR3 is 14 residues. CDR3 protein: CASSLASVGGEQFF. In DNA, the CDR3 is TGCGCCAGCAGCTTGGCGAGCGTGGGGGGCGAGCAGTTCTTC.

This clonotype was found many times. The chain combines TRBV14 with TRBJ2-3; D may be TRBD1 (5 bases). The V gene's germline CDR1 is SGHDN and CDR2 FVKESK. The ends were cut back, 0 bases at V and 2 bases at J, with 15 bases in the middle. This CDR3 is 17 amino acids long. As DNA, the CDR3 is TGTGCCAGCAGCCAAGATAGGGGATTCCTCTTCACAGATACGCAGTATTTT. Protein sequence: CASSQDRGFLFTDTQYF.

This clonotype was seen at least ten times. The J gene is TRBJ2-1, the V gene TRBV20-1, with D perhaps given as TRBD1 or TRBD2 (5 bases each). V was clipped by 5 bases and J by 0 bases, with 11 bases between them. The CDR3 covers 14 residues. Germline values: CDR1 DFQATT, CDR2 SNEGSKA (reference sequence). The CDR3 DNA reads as TGCAGTGCTGGGGGATTCAGCTCCTACAATGAGCAGTTCTTC. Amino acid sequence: CSAGGFSSYNEQFF.

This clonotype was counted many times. The CDR3 sequence: CASSLSWDRGGEQYF. DNA for the CDR3: TGTGCCAGCAGTTTATCGTGGGACAGGGGGGGTGAGCAGTACTTC. The chain employs TRBV27 and TRBJ2-7, with 11 positions matching TRBD1. The CDR3 totals 15 residues. Looked up from germline, CDR1 is MNHEY and CDR2 is SMNVEV (reference sequence). The V segment lost 0 bases and the J segment 7 bases; nucleotides outside the gene matches: 5.

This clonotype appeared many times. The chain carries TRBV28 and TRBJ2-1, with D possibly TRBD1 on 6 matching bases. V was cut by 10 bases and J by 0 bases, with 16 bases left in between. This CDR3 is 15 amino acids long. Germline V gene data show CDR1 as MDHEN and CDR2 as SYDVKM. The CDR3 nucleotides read TGTGCCATCCGGACAGCCCTAAGCTCCTACAATGAGCAGTTCTTC. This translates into CAIRTALSSYNEQFF. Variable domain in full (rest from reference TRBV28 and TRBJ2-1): DVKVTQSSRYLVKRTGEKVFLECVQDMDHENMFWYRQDPGLGLRLIYFSYDVKMKEKGDIPEGYSVSREKKERFSLILESASTNQTSMYLCAIRTALSSYNEQFFGPGTRLTVL.

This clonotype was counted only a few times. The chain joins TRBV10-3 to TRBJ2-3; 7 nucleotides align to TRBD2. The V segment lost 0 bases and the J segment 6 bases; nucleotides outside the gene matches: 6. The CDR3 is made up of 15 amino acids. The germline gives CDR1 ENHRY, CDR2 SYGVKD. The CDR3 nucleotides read TGTGCCATCAGTGAGTCATCTAGCGGTACGGATACGCAGTATTTT. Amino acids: CAISESSSGTDTQYF.